These 29 T cell receptor beta chains share one sample of origin, sequenced in a study of T cell repertoires in ileal Crohn's disease. Some clones are missing from TCRdb's copy, which holds only in-frame ones; the method was immunoSEQ multiplex PCR. The data show over 7,000 clones, 55% to 75% seen once. Specified time point: proximal margin of the surgical specimen (macroscopically non-inflamed). The sample consisted of ileal tissue. The receptor source for this set is an adult with Crohn's disease.

V is TRBV28 and J is TRBJ1-2, with TRBD1 matching over 8 bases. Germline values: CDR1 MDHEN, CDR2 SYDVKM. The CDR3 consists of 14 residues. Germline trimming cut 6 bases from V and 4 bases from J; bases unmatched to any gene: 7. CDR3 sequence (DNA): TGTGCCAGCAGCTACGACAGGGGCCCCTATGGCTACACCTTC. Translating it yields CASSYDRGPYGYTF.

The chain uses TRBV30 and TRBJ2-5, with a tentative D call TRBD2 (7 bases). CDR1 and CDR2 from the germline V gene are GTSNPN and SVGIG (reference sequence). The CDR3 has 13 residues. The V end was cut by 3 bases, the J end by 4 bases, with 12 bases between. The CDR3 DNA reads as TGTGCCTGGAGCCTAGGGGGGGGAGAGACCCAGTACTTC. This encodes CAWSLGGGETQYF.

The chain combines TRBV28 with TRBJ1-5; no definite D call. The CDR3 loop spans 14 amino acids. Looked up from germline, CDR1 is MDHEN and CDR2 is SYDVKM. V was clipped by 6 bases and J by 0 bases, with 9 bases between them. As DNA, the CDR3 is TGTGCCAGCAGAGCTGACTTTAGCAATCAGCCCCAGCATTTT. As protein: CASRADFSNQPQHF.

V and J are TRBV18 and TRBJ2-5; possible D gene TRBD2, 6 bases. CDR1 and CDR2 from the germline V gene are KGHSH and LQKENI. V was shortened by 0 bases and J by 1 base, with 12 bases between the two germline ends. The CDR3 is 16 amino acids. The CDR3 loop is CASSPPRGSGQETQYF. The CDR3 DNA follows: TGTGCCAGCTCACCACCCCGAGGTAGCGGCCAAGAGACCCAGTACTTC.

This rearrangement joins TRBV5-1 to TRBJ2-5, with 9 bases that match TRBD2. The CDR3 runs to 17 residues. Germline V gives CDR1 SGHRS, CDR2 YFSETQ. Losses at the gene ends were 2 bases for V and 5 bases for J; bases not matched to a gene: 13. For the CDR3, the DNA is TGCGCCAGCAGCTTACCGGCCGGGACTAGCTGGCTGGAGACCCAGTACTTC. Its protein is CASSLPAGTSWLETQYF.

In this sample, this clone is medium-sized (0.01 to 0.1%). V is TRBV6-1 and J is TRBJ1-4, with no clear D. V lost 7 bases and J 0 bases, leaving 9 bases between the germline ends. Germline V gives CDR1 MNHNS, CDR2 SASEGT. The CDR3 sequence is 14 residues long. The CDR3 bases are TGTGCCAGCACGCAGAGAACAACTAATGAAAAACTGTTTTTT. This codes for CASTQRTTNEKLFF.

DNA for the CDR3: TGTGCCAGCAGTCCCGAACTTGACAGGGATGAGCAGTTCTTC. It specifies CASSPELDRDEQFF. V gene TRBV27 combines with J gene TRBJ2-1, with 7 bases matching TRBD1. The CDR3 loop spans 14 amino acids. Losses at the gene ends were 5 bases for V and 8 bases for J; bases not matched to a gene: 9. Germline V gives CDR1 MNHEY, CDR2 SMNVEV (reference sequence).

This clone was seen a handful of times. V usage is TRBV23-1 and J usage is TRBJ1-2, with D uncertain. TRBV23-1 is classed as an ORF, of uncertain function. Deletions cut 2 bases from V and 0 bases from J, with 25 bases between. This CDR3 spans 20 amino acids. The DNA of the CDR3 is TGCGCCAGCAGTCAAGTACCCTCAAAGTCTCGGACCTCAGCTAACTATGGCTACACCTTC. Its translation: CASSQVPSKSRTSANYGYTF.

The chain carries TRBV7-9 and TRBJ2-7, with 8 bases lining up with TRBD1. J gave up 4 bases and V 1 base, and 6 bases lay outside the gene matches. The CDR3 runs to 15 residues. Germline CDR1 SEHNR, CDR2 FQNEAQ (reference sequence). In nucleotides, the CDR3 is TGTGCCAGCAGCTTAGGACAGGGGAGCCGATACGAGCAGTACTTC. It specifies CASSLGQGSRYEQYF.

This chain joins TRBV28 and TRBJ1-5, with unresolved D. This CDR3 region has 15 residues. Trimming shortened V by 3 bases and J by 0 bases, and 9 bases separated the two germline ends. Germline lookup yields CDR1 MDHEN and CDR2 SYDVKM. This chain's CDR3 is CASSFIEFSNQPQHF. The CDR3, as DNA: TGTGCCAGCAGTTTCATAGAGTTTAGCAATCAGCCCCAGCATTTT.

This clone was counted only a few times. The chain uses TRBV21-1 and TRBJ1-5. TRBV21-1 is marked as a pseudogene. The CDR3 consists of 14 residues. The CDR3 DNA sequence: TGTGCCAGCAGCAAGGGAGCAGGCAATCAGCCCCAGCATTTT. Translating it yields CASSKGAGNQPQHF.

The chain joins TRBV27 to TRBJ1-5; D not resolved. This CDR3 has 13 amino acids. Trimming cost V 6 bases and J 1 base, with 7 bases left between them. Per the germline V gene, CDR1 is MNHEY and CDR2 is SMNVEV (reference sequence). As DNA, the CDR3 is TGTGCCAGCAGCACCTTGAGCAATCAGCCCCAGCATTTT. Translation gives CASSTLSNQPQHF.

By sample fraction, this clone is medium-sized. This CDR3 is also generated by other DNA sequences in the sample. The rearrangement uses TRBV19 and TRBJ1-2, with 10 positions matching TRBD1. Germline loops: CDR1 LNHDA, CDR2 SQIVND (reference sequence). After removal of 5 bases from V and 7 bases from J, the junction contained 4 bases not matched to a gene. The CDR3 covers 13 residues. The DNA of the CDR3 is TGTGCCAGTAGTCCCCGGGACAGGGGTGGCTACACCTTC. This codes for CASSPRDRGGYTF.

The chain recombines TRBV18 with TRBJ1-1; a possible D gene is TRBD1 (6 bases). Trimming took 4 bases from V and 7 from J, leaving 19 bases between them. This CDR3 contains 15 residues. The germline CDR1 and CDR2 sequences are KGHSH and LQKENI. CDR3 in DNA: TGTGCCAGCTCACACTCCCGGGGGGCGTCGGGTGAAGCTTTCTTT. It yields the protein CASSHSRGASGEAFF.

The chain employs TRBV25-1 and TRBJ1-2; no reliable D call. Germline-derived CDR1 and CDR2 are MGHDK and SYGVNS. V lost 5 bases, J lost 2 bases, and 6 bases lay in between. This CDR3 has 12 amino acids. For the CDR3, the DNA is TGTGCCAGCAGTCCAGGAAACTATGGCTACACCTTC. Its translation is CASSPGNYGYTF.

The rearrangement links TRBV9 to TRBJ1-2, with D hard to call. Trimming removed 0 bases from V and 4 bases from J, with 10 bases in between. The CDR3 extends over 14 amino acids. Germline CDR1 reads SGDLS; CDR2 reads YYNGEE. CDR3 sequence: CASSVGSEGYGYTF. The CDR3 bases are TGTGCCAGCAGCGTAGGGTCCGAGGGCTATGGCTACACCTTC.

The chain has TRBV19 and TRBJ2-1; 9 bases agree with TRBD2. V was clipped by 3 bases and J by 8 bases; unmatched bases: 23. The CDR3 loop spans 20 amino acids. Germline V gene lookup returns CDR1 LNHDA and CDR2 SQIVND (reference sequence). This CDR3 is CASSMSGGRQGLALADEQFF. CDR3 DNA: TGTGCCAGTAGTATGAGTGGAGGACGGCAGGGACTAGCCCTTGCGGATGAGCAGTTCTTC.

V and J are TRBV18 and TRBJ1-2; D gene uncertain. CDR1 is KGHSH and CDR2 is LQKENI in the germline V gene. Trimming removed 5 bases at V and 2 bases at J, with 18 bases between. The CDR3 length is 16 residues. The CDR3 reads CASSTIVPPRNYGYTF. The CDR3 DNA reads as TGTGCCAGCTCAACTATTGTCCCCCCGCGCAACTATGGCTACACCTTC.

A note on this clone: The same CDR3 can be traced to other DNA sequences in this sample. The V call is TRBV2, the J call TRBJ1-2; a weak D match, TRBD1 (5 bases). The length of the CDR3 is 13 residues. The germline V gene encodes CDR1 SNHLY and CDR2 FYNNEI. Trimming removed 4 bases at V and 7 bases at J, with 13 bases between. The CDR3 DNA follows: TGTGCCAGCAGTGTCTCGGGGGACGGTGGCTACACCTTC. Translated, it gives CASSVSGDGGYTF.

V is TRBV5-5 and J is TRBJ1-2; a possible D gene is TRBD1 (5 bases). The CDR3 extends over 14 amino acids. Germline CDR1 is SGHKS and CDR2 is YYEKEE (reference sequence). With 6 bases removed from V and 7 bases from J, the gap between germline ends came to 19 bases. CDR3 DNA: TGTGCCAGCACCTTAAGGTGGGGGAGTGGTGGCTACACCTTC. Residues: CASTLRWGSGGYTF.

J is TRBJ2-2 and V is TRBV6-5, with D possibly TRBD2 on 7 matching bases. The CDR3 extends over 15 amino acids. Deletions cut 2 bases from V and 5 bases from J, with 12 bases between. CDR1 is MNHEY and CDR2 is SVGAGI in the germline V gene. CDR3 in amino acids: CASSYIGGGTGELFF. The CDR3 DNA sequence: TGTGCCAGCAGTTACATAGGGGGAGGGACCGGGGAGCTGTTTTTT.

The rearrangement uses TRBV7-9 and TRBJ1-1; D is unresolved. Germline V lookup: CDR1 SEHNR, CDR2 FQNEAQ (reference sequence). The CDR3 has 14 amino acids. Trimming removed 5 bases from V and 1 base from J, with 11 bases in between. Here the CDR3 reads CASSRGRENTEAFF. The CDR3 nucleotides read TGTGCCAGCAGCCGAGGACGGGAGAACACTGAAGCTTTCTTT.

The gene calls are TRBV19 and TRBJ2-3; D is uncertain. The CDR3 length is 12 residues. V lost 6 bases to trimming and J lost 9 bases, with 13 bases between them. Germline-derived CDR1 and CDR2 are LNHDA and SQIVND (reference sequence). The CDR3 DNA reads as TGTGCCAGTAGATCATCAATAGGCACGCAGTATTTT. This sequence encodes CASRSSIGTQYF.

V is TRBV5-6 and J is TRBJ1-2; D may be TRBD1 (5 bases). With 0 bases removed from V and 4 bases from J, the gap between germline ends came to 10 bases. Germline values: CDR1 SGHDT, CDR2 YYEEEE. The CDR3 totals 14 residues. The CDR3 nucleotides are TGTGCCAGCAGCTTGGATGGGGGGAGCTATGGCTACACCTTC. Protein: CASSLDGGSYGYTF. The complete variable domain, with remaining parts taken from reference TRBV5-6 and TRBJ1-2, reads DAGVTQSPTHLIKTRGQQVTLRCSPKSGHDTVSWYQQALGQGPQFIFQYYEEEERQRGNFPDRFSGHQFPNYSSELNVNALLLGDSALYLCASSLDGGSYGYTFGSGTRLTVV.

The V call is TRBV7-8, the J call TRBJ2-2, with D perhaps matching TRBD1 or TRBD2 (5 bases each). The V end lost 5 bases, the J end lost 1 base, and 11 bases lay between the germline ends. This CDR3 is 15 amino acids long. CDR1 SGHVS and CDR2 FQNEAQ come from the germline V gene. The CDR3: CASSETGGNTGELFF. The CDR3 coding sequence is TGTGCCAGCAGCGAAACAGGAGGGAACACCGGGGAGCTGTTTTTT.

The chain uses TRBV10-2 and TRBJ1-1, with 8 bases that match TRBD1. Germline CDR1 is WSHSY and CDR2 is SAAADI. V dropped 3 bases and J dropped 3; count of bases not matched to a gene: 12. The CDR3 sequence is 17 residues long. This CDR3 reads CASSDRIRTGLDTEAFF. The CDR3 DNA reads as TGCGCCAGCAGTGACCGGATCCGGACAGGGCTCGACACTGAAGCTTTCTTT.

This chain joins TRBV11-2 and TRBJ2-3, with 9 nucleotides matching TRBD2. Trimming cost V 8 bases and J 0 bases; bases outside gene matches: 9. CDR1 SGHAT and CDR2 FQNNGV come from the germline V gene. The CDR3 is 16 amino acids. CDR3 region: CASSPRSGGSTDTQYF. The CDR3 bases are TGTGCCAGCTCCCCGCGTAGCGGGGGTAGCACAGATACGCAGTATTTT. The full variable domain, rest sourced from reference TRBV11-2 and TRBJ2-3, is EAGVAQSPRYKIIEKRQSVAFWCNPISGHATLYWYQQILGQGPKLLIQFQNNGVVDDSQLPKDRFSAERLKGVDSTLKIQPAKLEDSAVYLCASSPRSGGSTDTQYFGPGTRLTVL.

This chain links TRBV6-5 with TRBJ2-2; D is possibly TRBD2 (5 bases). The CDR3 length is 14 residues. Looked up from germline, CDR1 is MNHEY and CDR2 is SVGAGI. The V gene lost 8 bases and the J gene lost 0 bases, with 10 bases spanning the gap. CDR3 sequence (DNA): TGTGCCAGCCGAGGGAGTACGAACACCGGGGAGCTGTTTTTT. Translated: CASRGSTNTGELFF.

The CDR3 spells CASSSGMGYEQYF. The CDR3 DNA reads as TGTGCCAGCAGTTCGGGGATGGGCTACGAGCAGTACTTC. The gene calls are TRBV28 and TRBJ2-7; the D gene is possibly TRBD2 (5 bases). The CDR3 runs 13 residues. Germline V gene data show CDR1 as MDHEN and CDR2 as SYDVKM. V lost 4 bases and J lost 3, with 10 bases in between.